The source of this TCR beta chain is a study of molecular identifiers for immune sequencing clone quantification. Whole-study findings and limits: Jurkat TCR RNA spiked in from one cell reportedly remained identifiable amid about a million naive cells. The sizes of highly expanded clones could be underestimated when identical TCR molecules share a barcode.

This clonotype was recorded only once. Its antigen is still unknown. One junction end disagrees with the germline gene, perhaps due to a read error. This CDR3 contains 12 residues. TCRdb reprocessed the PCR reads via MiXCR and lists one record per CDR3 protein. The data contain around 460,000 distinct CDR3 sequences, around 23% of them singletons. Naive CD8 libraries were made from about 20,000 to 1,000,000 sorted cells, and they used 10%, 30% or 50% RNA. This chain joins TRBV12-3 or TRBV12-4 and TRBJ1-3, with D possibly matching TRBD1 (6 bases). The sequence came from a human donor in good health. Some libraries in this study had Jurkat cell RNA spiked in. Material for sequencing was naive CD8+ T cells from blood, with Jurkat cell RNA spiked in. Subset reported: FACS-sorted CD8+CD4-CCR7+CD45RA+ naive T cells. The CDR3 sequence: CASRDPGQVADF. Written as DNA, the CDR3 is TGTGCCAGCAGGGATCCGGGACAAGTCGCTGATTTT.